These 15 T cell receptor beta chains originate from one sample sequenced in a study of OX40 agonist ivuxolimab in advanced cancers. Sequencing used immunoSEQ multiplex PCR; TCRdb keeps in-frame clones, though not all of them. Found here are over 65,000 clones, 85% to 90% of them singletons; the top ten hold under 7.5%. The sample was CD4+ or CD8+ T cells sorted from blood, taken in a trial of the OX40 agonist ivuxolimab. Receptors originate from an adult with an advanced solid tumor such as melanoma, head and neck, liver or kidney cancer.

The J gene is TRBJ1-5, the V gene TRBV6-1; TRBD1 is a possible D gene (5 bases). With 2 bases removed from V and 4 bases from J, the gap between germline ends came to 9 bases. The CDR3 loop spans 14 amino acids. Germline V lookup: CDR1 MNHNS, CDR2 SASEGT. Written as DNA, the CDR3 is TGTGCCAGCAGTGAATGGGGCGGGAATCAGCCCCAGCATTTT. It encodes CASSEWGGNQPQHF.

V gene TRBV5-1 combines with J gene TRBJ1-4; D gene unclear. The CDR3 covers 14 residues. Germline CDR1 is SGHRS and CDR2 is YFSETQ. V lost 1 base and J lost 0, with 4 bases in between. The CDR3 region has the DNA TGCGCCAGCAGCTTGCGTGCAACTAATGAAAAACTGTTTTTT. Protein: CASSLRATNEKLFF.

The J gene is TRBJ1-1, the V gene TRBV9; D is unresolved. From germline, CDR1 is SGDLS and CDR2 YYNGEE. This CDR3 is built from 15 residues. The V gene lost 1 base and the J gene lost 0 bases, with 10 bases spanning the gap. CDR3 amino acids: CASSVRPQLNTEAFF. CDR3 nucleotide sequence: TGTGCCAGCAGCGTAAGACCTCAGCTGAACACTGAAGCTTTCTTT.

The chain links TRBV19 to TRBJ2-1, with 10 bases fitting TRBD2. This CDR3 spans 16 amino acids. CDR1 and CDR2 (germline): LNHDA, SQIVND (reference sequence). V shed 7 bases and J 2 bases; nucleotides not matched to a gene: 8. CDR3 nucleotide sequence: TGTGCCAGTACTACGATAGCGGGAGGAACCTACAATGAGCAGTTCTTC. Translated, it gives CASTTIAGGTYNEQFF.

The CDR3 spells CASSEAPRYEQYF. The CDR3, as DNA: TGTGCCAGCAGTGAAGCGCCGCGCTACGAGCAGTACTTC. V and J are TRBV6-1 and TRBJ2-7; D not certain. The CDR3 spans 13 residues. V lost 0 bases and J 3 bases, leaving 6 bases between the germline ends. The germline V gene has CDR1 MNHNS and CDR2 SASEGT.

CDR3 nucleotides: TGTGCCAGCGGACGGCGACTTAACACTGAAGCTTTCTTT. Translating it yields CASGRRLNTEAFF. The V gene is TRBV5-8, the J gene TRBJ1-1; D gene unclear. The germline gives CDR1 SGHTS, CDR2 YDEGEE. Trimming removed 7 bases from V and 2 bases from J, with 12 bases in between. This CDR3 spans 13 amino acids.

This clone was seen a few times. The V call is TRBV27, the J call TRBJ2-7; no reliable D call. Germline CDR1 is MNHEY and CDR2 is SMNVEV (reference sequence). Trimming took 0 bases from V and 2 from J, leaving 5 bases between them. This CDR3 spans 13 amino acids. The CDR3 here is CASSLSPTYEQYF. CDR3 sequence (DNA): TGTGCCAGCAGTTTATCGCCAACCTACGAGCAGTACTTC.

This clone was seen more than once but under ten times. The rearrangement joins TRBV11-2 to TRBJ1-6; D unclear. The germline V gene encodes CDR1 SGHAT and CDR2 FQNNGV. Trimming left V 0 bases short and J 9 bases short, with 6 bases between. CDR3 size: 13 residues. The CDR3 DNA follows: TGTGCCAGCAGCTTAGATTGGGGTTCACCCCTCCACTTT. This codes for CASSLDWGSPLHF. The full variable domain, completed using reference TRBV11-2 and TRBJ1-6, is EAGVAQSPRYKIIEKRQSVAFWCNPISGHATLYWYQQILGQGPKLLIQFQNNGVVDDSQLPKDRFSAERLKGVDSTLKIQPAKLEDSAVYLCASSLDWGSPLHFGNGTRLTVT.

A word on this clone: The sample carries other DNA sequences with the same CDR3. J is TRBJ2-1 and V is TRBV20-1, with D unresolved. Germline V CDR1 and CDR2: DFQATT, SNEGSKA (reference sequence). Trimming took off 1 base at V and 7 bases at J, with 5 bases between the two ends. The CDR3 totals 11 residues. CDR3 sequence: CSARVVNEQFF. The CDR3 DNA reads as TGCAGTGCTAGAGTGGTGAATGAGCAGTTCTTC.

V is TRBV6-5 and J is TRBJ2-1, with TRBD1 matching 7 bases. V was clipped by 5 bases and J by 4 bases; unmatched bases: 2. The CDR3 totals 13 residues. The germline CDR1 and CDR2 sequences are MNHEY and SVGAGI. CDR3 bases: TGTGCCAGCAGTCCGACAGGGTACAATGAGCAGTTCTTC. Its protein is CASSPTGYNEQFF.

This sequence joins TRBV30 and TRBJ1-2, with D maybe TRBD1 (5 bases). There are 14 residues in the CDR3. Germline values: CDR1 GTSNPN, CDR2 SVGIG (reference sequence). Trimming took 5 bases from V and 4 from J, leaving 17 bases between them. CDR3 nucleotide sequence: TGTGCCTGGGGGACCCAAGGGGTCGGCTATGGCTACACCTTC. Its protein is CAWGTQGVGYGYTF. Variable domain in full (rest from reference TRBV30 and TRBJ1-2): SQTIHQWPATLVQPVGSPLSLECTVEGTSNPNLYWYRQAAGRGLQLLFYSVGIGQISSEVPQNLSASRPQDRQFILSSKKLLLSDSGFYLCAWGTQGVGYGYTFGSGTRLTVV.

The chain couples TRBV7-6 to TRBJ1-4; a weak D match, TRBD1 (6 bases). The CDR3 is 13 residues long. The germline CDR1 and CDR2 sequences are SGHVS and FNYEAQ. V was clipped by 1 base and J by 8 bases, with 8 bases between them. For the CDR3, the DNA is TGTGCCAGCAGCTTAGTGGGGGGCGAAAAACTGTTTTTT. Translated: CASSLVGGEKLFF.

The J gene is TRBJ2-1, the V gene TRBV7-3; the D call may be TRBD1 or TRBD2 (5 bases each). The CDR3 runs to 16 residues. V gave up 1 base and J gave up 4 bases, with 14 bases separating them. Germline-derived CDR1 and CDR2 are SGHTA and FQGTGA. CDR3 loop: CASSLRGRDEYNEQFF. DNA for the CDR3: TGTGCCAGCAGCTTAAGGGGACGGGACGAGTACAATGAGCAGTTCTTC.

The chain is built from TRBV15 and TRBJ2-3; D uncertain. The germline V and J ends were trimmed by 0 bases and 5 bases, with 6 bases remaining between them. The CDR3 has 13 residues. The germline CDR1 and CDR2 sequences are LNHNV and YYDKDF (reference sequence). Written as DNA, the CDR3 is TGTGCCACCAGCAGAGATTTCCAAGATACGCAGTATTTT. Its protein is CATSRDFQDTQYF.

The chain links TRBV25-1 to TRBJ2-1; 7 bases map to TRBD1. The CDR3 spans 13 residues. Germline loops: CDR1 MGHDK, CDR2 SYGVNS. After removal of 10 bases from V and 5 bases from J, the junction contained 8 bases not matched to a gene. CDR3 sequence reads: CATTDRQNNEQFF. In DNA, the CDR3 is TGTGCCACCACGGACAGGCAAAACAATGAGCAGTTCTTC.